This TCR beta chain is from a study of T cell changes during pregnancy in multiple sclerosis. Method: immunoSEQ multiplex PCR; TCRdb's copy keeps in-frame clones and lacks some. The sample lists around 100,000 clones; almost 95% were seen once. V lost 4 bases and J lost 2; bases outside the gene matches: 8. In germline, CDR1 is SGHVS, CDR2 FQNEAQ. The length of the CDR3 is 17 residues. The J gene is TRBJ2-3, the V gene TRBV7-8; 11 nucleotides line up with TRBD2. This TCR was recovered from a female donor with multiple sclerosis, enrolled in a pregnancy study. The starting material was peripheral blood, obtained before pregnancy. The DNA of the CDR3 is TGTGCCAGCAGCTCGCGACTAGCGGGATCGATCACAGATACGCAGTATTTT. Translating gives CASSSRLAGSITDTQYF.